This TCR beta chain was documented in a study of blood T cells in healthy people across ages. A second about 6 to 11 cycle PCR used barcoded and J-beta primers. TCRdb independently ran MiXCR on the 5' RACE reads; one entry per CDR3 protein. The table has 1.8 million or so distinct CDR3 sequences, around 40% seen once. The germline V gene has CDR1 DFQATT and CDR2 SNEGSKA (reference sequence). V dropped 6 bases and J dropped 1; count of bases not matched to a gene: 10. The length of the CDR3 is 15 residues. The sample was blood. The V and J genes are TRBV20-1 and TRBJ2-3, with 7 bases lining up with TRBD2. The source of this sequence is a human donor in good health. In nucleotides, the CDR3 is TGCAGTGCCCCCAACAGCGGGGTAGGCACAGATACGCAGTATTTT. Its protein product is CSAPNSGVGTDTQYF.